These T cell receptor beta chains were read from a single sample in a study of a mutant IDH1 vaccine in newly diagnosed glioma. Data came from immunoSEQ multiplex PCR; TCRdb stores just in-frame clones and leaves some out. This table has around 50,000 clones, more than 80% appearing once. The starting material was PBMCs, obtained from a glioma patient treated with radiotherapy, temozolomide or both. The receptors originated from a man in his forties with glioma. The CDR3 runs from the conserved cysteine through the conserved F or W. Fields, in order: CDR3 DNA, CDR3 protein, J gene, clone size, V gene, D gene. D genes are given only for firm matches. The size entry is marked missing in some rows and otherwise reads once, few, many or a size class.

TGTGCCAGTACCCGTGACAGGGGGGCCTACGAGCAGTACTTC CASTRDRGAYEQYF TRBJ2-7 . TRBV19 TRBD1
TGTGCCAGCAGTGCTTCCCGCTTTGTGACCTACGAGCAGTACTTC CASSASRFVTYEQYF TRBJ2-7 . TRBV2 .
TGTGCCAGCAGCCTCCGGACAGGGCGCAATCAGCCCCAGCATTTT CASSLRTGRNQPQHF TRBJ1-5 . TRBV7-8 TRBD1
TGCGCCAGCAGCATCCTAGGACAGGGGGTAGGCGGGGAGCTGTTTTTT CASSILGQGVGGELFF TRBJ2-2 . TRBV5-1 TRBD1
TGCGCCAGCAGCCAAGTGGGAGGGGATGAAAAACTGTTTTTT CASSQVGGDEKLFF TRBJ1-4 . TRBV4-1 .
TGCAGCGGGGGACAGGAGTACTATGGCTACACCTTC CSGGQEYYGYTF TRBJ1-2 . TRBV29-1 TRBD1
TGTGCCAGCAGCTTCAACCCCCAAGCGGGACTTAGTGAGCAGTTCTTC CASSFNPQAGLSEQFF TRBJ2-1 . TRBV5-4 TRBD2
TGTGCCAGCAGTATTGATGGTTCAGAGAACGATGAGCAGTTCTTC CASSIDGSENDEQFF TRBJ2-1 once TRBV21-1 .
TGTGCCAGCAGCAGGGTCAGGGATCAGCCCCAGCATTTT CASSRVRDQPQHF TRBJ1-5 . TRBV7-9 .
TGTGCCAGCAGTTACTCGTTGCCGGGGGATGGCGAGCAGTACTTC CASSYSLPGDGEQYF TRBJ2-7 . TRBV6-5 .
TGTGCCAGTAGCGACAGGGGTCTGTTCTACGAGCAGTACTTC CASSDRGLFYEQYF TRBJ2-7 once TRBV19 TRBD1
TGCGCCAGCAGCTTGGCCAAGGGACAGGGGGCTTCGAGTGAAAAACTGTTTTTT CASSLAKGQGASSEKLFF TRBJ1-4 . TRBV5-1 TRBD1
TGTGCCAGCAGCGTTGGACAGGGGGCCTTGGTGGGCGAGCAGTACTTC CASSVGQGALVGEQYF TRBJ2-7 . TRBV7-6 TRBD1
TGTGCCAGCAATCATCCACAGGGAGCTAACTATGGCTACACCTTC CASNHPQGANYGYTF TRBJ1-2 . TRBV6-1 .
TGTGCCAGCAGTCATGGGGGGGTCCGGGACTCCTCAGCAGCTTTCTTT CASSHGGVRDSSAAFF TRBJ1-1 once TRBV28 .
TGTGCCAGCAGCTTATCGGCAGGGGCCAATCAGCCCCAGCATTTT CASSLSAGANQPQHF TRBJ1-5 . TRBV7-3 .
TGTGCCATCAGTGATGGTCATACGCAGTATTTT CAISDGHTQYF TRBJ2-3 . TRBV10-3 .
TGCGCCGCGGGGCCCTCTGGAAACACCATATATTTT CAAGPSGNTIYF TRBJ1-3 . TRBV6-6 .
TGTGCCAGCAGCACAGCCTACGAGCAGTACTTC CASSTAYEQYF TRBJ2-7 . TRBV7-9 .
TGTGCCAGCAGCCCAGCGGGAGAGTTCACAGATACGCAGTATTTT CASSPAGEFTDTQYF TRBJ2-3 few TRBV5-8 TRBD2
TGTGCCACCAGCAGAGATGGGACTAGCGCCTCTAATGAGCAGTTCTTC CATSRDGTSASNEQFF TRBJ2-1 . TRBV15 TRBD2
TGTGCCAGCGGACAGTTCACCGGGGAGCTGTTTTTT CASGQFTGELFF TRBJ2-2 . TRBV2 .